This T cell receptor beta chain is drawn from a study of graft-versus-host responses after intestinal transplantation. Study at large: The study gave all recipients anti-thymocyte globulin induction, then tacrolimus and steroids for about 3 years. Study findings and constraints: The authors found GvH clones in recipient marrow, some appearing first in ileum or blood.

Data came from immunoSEQ multiplex PCR; TCRdb stores just in-frame clones and leaves some out. The data contain 55,000 to 65,000 clones, about 94% of them seen just once; the ten biggest clones take up approximately 0.4%. Comments on this clone: No antigen is known for it.

The sequences come from unstimulated CD4+ T cells sorted from spleen or lymph node cells, collected before transplant. This TCR was sampled from a human donor who was the organ donor for an intestinal transplant.

CDR3: CASSPPPGTNYGYTF. For the CDR3, the DNA is TGTGCCAGCAGCCCCCCTCCAGGGACTAACTATGGCTACACCTTC. The rearrangement links TRBV11-2 to TRBJ1-2; tentatively, D is TRBD1 (5 bases). V lost 5 bases to trimming and J lost 0 bases, with 13 bases between them. The CDR3 runs to 15 residues. The germline gives CDR1 SGHAT, CDR2 FQNNGV.